The clone carrying this T cell receptor (beta chain) was seen repeatedly, ten times or more. As yet, its antigen is unknown. TCRdb reprocessed the 5' RACE reads with MiXCR, giving one entry per CDR3 protein. The sample yields some 800,000 distinct CDR3 sequences, around 11% seen once. These data originate in a study of CD8 T cells in ankylosing spondylitis. Study findings and constraints: Ankylosing spondylitis blood appeared to carry a characteristic TCR beta motif of roughly 8 highly homologous variants. Enrichment of disease-linked clones was reportedly significant in matched ankylosing spondylitis synovial fluid.

The CDR3 is made up of 15 amino acids. V gave up 6 bases and J gave up 5 bases; unmatched junction bases: 9. Germline V gene lookup returns CDR1 MNHNS and CDR2 SASEGT. This chain connects TRBV6-1 to TRBJ2-1, with 8 bases aligning to TRBD2. The sequenced sample consisted of blood, either unsorted or a sorted T cell fraction (not recorded which). The sequence derives from a male donor with ankylosing spondylitis. The CDR3 DNA reads as TGTGCCAGCAGAGAAAGCGGGGGACGTCACAATGAGCAGTTCTTC. Protein sequence: CASRESGGRHNEQFF.